The entry below gives a single T cell receptor (beta chain) sequence along with its context. The source of the sample is a study of blood T cell repertoires in COVID-19. For the study at large: COVID-19 samples from acute and convalescent phases originated in the United States, Italy and Spain. PBMCs, B-cell-depleted T cells, or T cells provided the cDNA or gDNA that made up the material.

Germline V gene sequence: CDR1 MNHEY, CDR2 SMNVEV (reference sequence). V shed 6 bases and J 5 bases; nucleotides not matched to a gene: 13. The CDR3 extends over 17 amino acids. Profiled with immunoSEQ multiplex PCR; TCRdb holds only in-frame clones, not every one. The sample lists over 200,000 clones, about 88% occurring once. Sequences were obtained from peripheral blood. This chain uses TRBV27 with TRBJ2-2; 9 bases fit TRBD1. The sequence came from a man aged 55 to 70 who had recovered from COVID-19. DNA for the CDR3: TGTGCCAGCAGACAAGGACAGGGGTTGAGTTGGACCGGGGAGCTGTTTTTT. Translating gives CASRQGQGLSWTGELFF.